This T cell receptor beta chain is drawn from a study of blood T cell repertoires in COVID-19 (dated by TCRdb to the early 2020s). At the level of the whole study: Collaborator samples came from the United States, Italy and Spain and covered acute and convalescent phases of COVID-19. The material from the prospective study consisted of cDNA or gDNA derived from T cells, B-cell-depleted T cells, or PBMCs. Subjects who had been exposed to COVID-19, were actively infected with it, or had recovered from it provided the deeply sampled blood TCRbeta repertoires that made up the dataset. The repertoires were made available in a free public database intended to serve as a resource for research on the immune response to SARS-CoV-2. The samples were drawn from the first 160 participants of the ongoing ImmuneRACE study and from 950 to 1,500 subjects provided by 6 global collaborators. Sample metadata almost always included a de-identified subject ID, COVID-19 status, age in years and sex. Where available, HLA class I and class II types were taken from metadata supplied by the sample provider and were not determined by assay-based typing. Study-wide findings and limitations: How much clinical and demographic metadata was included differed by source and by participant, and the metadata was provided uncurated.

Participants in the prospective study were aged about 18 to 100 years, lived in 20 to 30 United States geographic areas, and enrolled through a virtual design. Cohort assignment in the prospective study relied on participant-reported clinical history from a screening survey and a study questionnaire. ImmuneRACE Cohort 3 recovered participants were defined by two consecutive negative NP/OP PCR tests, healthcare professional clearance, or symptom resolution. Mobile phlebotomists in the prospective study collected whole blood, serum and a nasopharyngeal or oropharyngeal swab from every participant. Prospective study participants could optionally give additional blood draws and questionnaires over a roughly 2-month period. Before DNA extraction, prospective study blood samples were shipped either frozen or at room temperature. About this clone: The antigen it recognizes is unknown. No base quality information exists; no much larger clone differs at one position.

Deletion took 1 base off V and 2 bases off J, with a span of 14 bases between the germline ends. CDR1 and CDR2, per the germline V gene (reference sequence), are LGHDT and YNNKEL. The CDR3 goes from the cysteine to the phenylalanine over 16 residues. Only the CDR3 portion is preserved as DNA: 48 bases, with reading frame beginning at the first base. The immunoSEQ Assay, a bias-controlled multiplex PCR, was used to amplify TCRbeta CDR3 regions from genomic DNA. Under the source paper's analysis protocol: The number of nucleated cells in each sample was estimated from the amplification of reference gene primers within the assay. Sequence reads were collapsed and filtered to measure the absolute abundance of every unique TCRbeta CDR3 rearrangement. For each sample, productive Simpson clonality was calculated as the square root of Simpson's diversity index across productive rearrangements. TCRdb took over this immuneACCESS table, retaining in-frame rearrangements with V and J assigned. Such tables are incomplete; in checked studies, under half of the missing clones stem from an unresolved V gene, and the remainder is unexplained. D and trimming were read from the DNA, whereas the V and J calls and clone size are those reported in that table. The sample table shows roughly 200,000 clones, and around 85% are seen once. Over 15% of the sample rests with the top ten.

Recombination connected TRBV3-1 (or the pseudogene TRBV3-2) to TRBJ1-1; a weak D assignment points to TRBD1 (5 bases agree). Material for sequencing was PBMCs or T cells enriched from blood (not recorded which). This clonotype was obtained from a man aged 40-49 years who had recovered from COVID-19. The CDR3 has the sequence CASSQGQGAGNTEAFF. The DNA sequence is TGTGCCAGCAGCCAAGGGCAGGGAGCGGGCAACACTGAAGCTTTCTTT.